This record covers a single TCR beta chain. Measured with immunoSEQ multiplex PCR; TCRdb has only the in-frame clones, and not every one. The sample yields some 65,000 clones, roughly 82% seen once. The data stem from a study of control samples from healthy donors and cancer patients. The length of the CDR3 is 15 residues. The V and J ends lost 3 bases and 6 bases respectively, with 18 bases between them. CDR1 and CDR2 from the germline V gene are SGHNT and YYREEE (reference sequence). Material: PBMCs. This chain uses TRBV5-4 with TRBJ1-1; D is uncertain. The receptor was derived from a woman aged 45-59 years with lung cancer. The CDR3 is CASSSPGGGVAEAFF. Written as DNA, the CDR3 is TGTGCCAGCAGCTCACCTGGAGGCGGCGTCGCTGAAGCTTTCTTT.